What follows are 32 T cell receptor beta chains derived from one specimen sequenced in a study of T cell responses to AZD1222 COVID-19 vaccine. The data were produced by immunoSEQ multiplex PCR, yet TCRdb's version contains in-frame clones alone and is incomplete. Among around 100,000 clones listed, 80% to 95% were seen once. The sample in question was peripheral blood, obtained on day 0 of AZD1222 vaccination. These TCRs come from an adult in good health.

This clone was recorded a few times. J is TRBJ2-4 and V is TRBV6-6; D call uncertain. There are 16 residues in the CDR3. Germline V gene data show CDR1 as MNHNY and CDR2 as SVGAGI (reference sequence). Trimming pared 5 bases from V and 0 bases from J, leaving 14 bases between. The DNA for the CDR3 is TGTGCCAGCAGTCAAGGTACCACGCTAGCCAAAAACATTCAGTACTTC. Protein sequence: CASSQGTTLAKNIQYF.

The chain combines TRBV28 with TRBJ1-3; tentative D call: TRBD1 (6 bases). The length of the CDR3 is 15 residues. V lost 3 bases, J lost 2 bases, and 11 bases lay in between. Germline V CDR1 and CDR2: MDHEN, SYDVKM. In DNA, the CDR3 is TGTGCCAGCAGTTTTCAGGGGACGGCTGGAAACACCATATATTTT. Its translation: CASSFQGTAGNTIYF.

This clone came up once. J is TRBJ2-3 and V is TRBV28; D call uncertain. Germline CDR1 reads MDHEN; CDR2 reads SYDVKM. This CDR3 spans 13 amino acids. The V end was cut by 7 bases, the J end by 2 bases, with 10 bases between. For the CDR3, the DNA is TGTGCCAGCATCCTTTCGGCCACAGATACGCAGTATTTT. This gives the protein CASILSATDTQYF.

This clone was detected once. This chain connects TRBV11-2 to TRBJ1-4; no definite D call. V lost 5 bases and J 3 bases, leaving 13 bases between the germline ends. CDR1 and CDR2 from the germline V gene are SGHAT and FQNNGV. The CDR3 loop spans 15 amino acids. DNA for the CDR3: TGTGCCAGCAGCCCGGGAAAGCGGGCTAATGAAAAACTGTTTTTT. This translates into CASSPGKRANEKLFF.

The V and J genes are TRBV28 and TRBJ1-2; D possibly corresponds to TRBD1 (5 bases). The CDR3 has 17 amino acids. Germline V lookup: CDR1 MDHEN, CDR2 SYDVKM. The germline V and J ends were trimmed by 2 bases and 4 bases, with 20 bases remaining between them. CDR3 region: CASSLVLGQGNSYGYTF. In nucleotides, the CDR3 is TGTGCCAGCAGTTTAGTATTAGGGCAGGGAAATTCCTATGGCTACACCTTC.

This chain's CDR3 is CASQTSGINNEQFF. CDR3 DNA sequence: TGTGCCAGTCAAACTAGCGGGATTAACAATGAGCAGTTCTTC. This chain joins TRBV7-3 and TRBJ2-1; 10 bases match TRBD2. The CDR3 has 14 amino acids. Germline V CDR1 and CDR2: SGHTA, FQGTGA. The V and J ends lost 9 bases and 5 bases, in that order; junction bases with no gene match: 7.

V gene TRBV16 combines with J gene TRBJ1-1; D is undetermined. Germline CDR1 and CDR2: KGHSY and FQNENV. The CDR3 sequence is 12 residues long. V was shortened by 2 bases and J by 11 bases, with 12 bases between the two germline ends. The chain's CDR3 is CASSQTAKEAFF. The CDR3 nucleotides read TGTGCCAGCAGCCAAACCGCAAAGGAGGCTTTCTTT.

The chain carries TRBV6-5 and TRBJ2-7; possible D gene TRBD1, 6 bases. The CDR3 spans 16 residues. Trimming left V 0 bases short and J 2 bases short, with 14 bases between. Per the germline V gene, CDR1 is MNHEY and CDR2 is SVGAGI. The CDR3 sequence is CASSYSSGQRPYEQYF. DNA for the CDR3: TGTGCCAGCAGTTACTCTAGTGGACAGCGACCCTACGAGCAGTACTTC.

J is TRBJ2-1 and V is TRBV2; 7 bases agree with TRBD1. Germline V gives CDR1 SNHLY, CDR2 FYNNEI. J was trimmed by 9 bases and V by 6 bases; bases with no gene match: 8. The CDR3 sequence is 13 residues long. The CDR3 DNA follows: TGTGCCAGCAGGGGGGACAGTTGGGGTGAGCAGTTCTTC. The encoded protein is CASRGDSWGEQFF. The full variable domain, completed using reference TRBV2 and TRBJ2-1, is EPEVTQTPSHQVTQMGQEVILRCVPISNHLYFYWYRQILGQKVEFLVSFYNNEISEKSEIFDDQFSVERPDGSNFTLKIRSTKLEDSAMYFCASRGDSWGEQFFGPGTRLTVL.

The genes are TRBV5-4 and TRBJ2-1; tentatively, D is TRBD2 (5 bases). Germline CDR1 is SGHNT and CDR2 is YYREEE (reference sequence). The CDR3 consists of 15 residues. Trimming pared 4 bases from V and 2 bases from J, leaving 13 bases between. The CDR3 here is CASSPKADAYNEQFF. As DNA, the CDR3 is TGTGCCAGCAGCCCCAAAGCGGATGCCTACAATGAGCAGTTCTTC.

The V and J genes are TRBV7-9 and TRBJ2-1, with D hard to call. Germline V gene data show CDR1 as SEHNR and CDR2 as FQNEAQ (reference sequence). V lost 1 base, J lost 9 bases, and 7 bases lay in between. CDR3 length: 12 residues. The CDR3 nucleotides are TGTGCCAGCAGCTTAGTTAGCAGTGAGCAGTTCTTC. Protein sequence: CASSLVSSEQFF.

This clone has a single count. The chain couples TRBV24-1 to TRBJ2-7; 7 bases map to TRBD1. After removal of 1 base from V and 4 bases from J, the junction contained 6 bases not matched to a gene. Germline loops: CDR1 KGHDR, CDR2 SFDVKD. The CDR3 consists of 15 residues. The CDR3 DNA sequence: TGTGCCACCAGTGATTTAAGACAGGGTATTTACGAGCAGTACTTC. Translated, it gives CATSDLRQGIYEQYF.

This CDR3 is CASSLHTDYGYTF. The CDR3 region has the DNA TGTGCCAGCAGTTTGCACACCGACTATGGCTACACCTTC. V usage is TRBV28 and J usage is TRBJ1-2; D remains unclear. Trimming shortened V by 3 bases and J by 3 bases, and 8 bases separated the two germline ends. This CDR3 is 13 amino acids long. CDR1 and CDR2 from the germline V gene are MDHEN and SYDVKM.

The rearrangement uses TRBV10-1 and TRBJ2-3; 11 positions agree with TRBD2. V shed 5 bases, J shed 7 bases, and the junction held 8 bases outside the gene matches. The CDR3 is made up of 15 amino acids. The germline CDR1 and CDR2 sequences are WNHNN and SYGVQD (reference sequence). CDR3 region: CASSRLAGGEYTQYF. As DNA, the CDR3 is TGCGCCAGCAGTCGTCTAGCGGGAGGTGAATATACGCAGTATTTT.

The chain combines TRBV25-1 with TRBJ1-1; 9 positions match TRBD1. Unmatched junction bases numbered 6, after V lost 1 base and J lost 0 bases. This CDR3 spans 17 amino acids. Per the germline V gene, CDR1 is MGHDK and CDR2 is SYGVNS. CDR3 region: CASSELGGTGLNTEAFF. DNA for the CDR3: TGTGCCAGCAGTGAATTGGGGGGGACAGGGCTGAACACTGAAGCTTTCTTT. The complete variable domain, with remaining parts taken from reference TRBV25-1 and TRBJ1-1, reads EADIYQTPRYLVIGTGKKITLECSQTMGHDKMYWYQQDPGMELHLIHYSYGVNSTEKGDLSSESTVSRIRTEHFPLTLESARPSHTSQYLCASSELGGTGLNTEAFFGQGTRLTVV.

The chain links TRBV9 to TRBJ1-2, with unresolved D. Germline assignment: CDR1 SGDLS and CDR2 YYNGEE. Trimming shortened V by 3 bases and J by 0 bases, and 6 bases separated the two germline ends. The length of the CDR3 is 13 residues. In nucleotides, the CDR3 is TGTGCCAGCAGCGCCACAGCTAACTATGGCTACACCTTC. Its translation: CASSATANYGYTF.

The V call is TRBV5-6, the J call TRBJ2-3; D ambiguous. CDR1 is SGHDT and CDR2 is YYEEEE in the germline V gene. The CDR3 is 12 residues long. The V end was cut by 2 bases, the J end by 4 bases, with 5 bases between. The CDR3 loop reads CASSFEADTQYF. CDR3 in DNA: TGTGCCAGCAGCTTTGAAGCAGATACGCAGTATTTT.

As to this clone: The same CDR3 is also encoded by other DNA sequences in this sample. This chain uses TRBV2 with TRBJ2-5, with 9 bases matching TRBD1. J was trimmed by 5 bases and V by 7 bases; bases with no gene match: 14. This CDR3 is 16 amino acids long. Germline-derived CDR1 and CDR2 are SNHLY and FYNNEI. The CDR3 sequence is CASTRGLTGGEETQYF. CDR3 DNA: TGTGCCAGCACGCGGGGCCTGACAGGGGGGGAGGAGACCCAGTACTTC.

The chain recombines TRBV4-2 with TRBJ1-1, with 8 bases lining up with TRBD1. Germline V gives CDR1 LGHNA, CDR2 YNFKEQ. Trimming took 1 base from V and 1 from J; bases not matched to a gene: 2. The CDR3 is 15 amino acids. CDR3 nucleotides: TGTGCCAGCAGCCAAGTACAGGGGGAGAACACTGAAGCTTTCTTT. It encodes CASSQVQGENTEAFF.

This rearrangement joins TRBV6-5 to TRBJ1-5; D gene unclear. Germline values: CDR1 MNHEY, CDR2 SVGAGI. Trimming removed 5 bases at V and 1 base at J, with 9 bases between. This CDR3 is built from 14 residues. The CDR3 spells CASSTEWSNQPQHF. CDR3 DNA: TGTGCCAGCAGTACCGAATGGAGCAATCAGCCCCAGCATTTT.

The V gene is TRBV5-6, the J gene TRBJ1-5; D call uncertain. Germline CDR1 and CDR2: SGHDT and YYEEEE. The V end was cut by 6 bases, the J end by 7 bases, with 26 bases between. The CDR3 has 17 residues. The CDR3 DNA sequence: TGTGCCAGCACGCTCAAGACTCTCCACACGGAGAGACAGCCCCAGCATTTT. Encoded protein: CASTLKTLHTERQPQHF.

This chain connects TRBV6-1 to TRBJ1-1, with TRBD1 matching over 8 bases. The CDR3 loop spans 14 amino acids. Germline V gene sequence: CDR1 MNHNS, CDR2 SASEGT. V lost 1 base, J lost 10 bases, and 8 bases stayed unmatched. CDR3 region: CASSEGGTGGIAFF. The CDR3 region has the DNA TGTGCCAGCAGTGAAGGGGGGACAGGAGGGATAGCTTTCTTT.

The V and J genes are TRBV21-1 and TRBJ1-3; the table assigns TRBD1, which was not confirmed against the DNA. TRBV21-1 is annotated as a pseudogene. The CDR3 has 16 amino acids. The CDR3 region is CASSNRAGGAGNTIYF. The CDR3, as DNA: TGTGCCAGCAGCAATAGGGCAGGGGGCGCTGGAAACACCATATATTTT.

This clone was seen once. The J gene is TRBJ2-4, the V gene TRBV6-5, with 9 bases that match TRBD1. Germline CDR1 MNHEY, CDR2 SVGAGI. V shed 4 bases, J shed 7 bases, and the junction held 5 bases outside the gene matches. The CDR3 consists of 14 residues. The DNA of the CDR3 is TGTGCCAGCAGTTCCGACAGGGGGGGGAACATTCAGTACTTC. This encodes CASSSDRGGNIQYF.

The chain has TRBV6-5 and TRBJ1-5; maybe TRBD1 (5 bases). Trimming stripped 7 bases from V and 0 bases from J, with 13 bases between. The CDR3 sequence is 15 residues long. Germline CDR1 MNHEY, CDR2 SVGAGI. CDR3 region: CASNPGTASNQPQHF. The DNA of the CDR3 is TGTGCCAGCAATCCCGGGACCGCTAGCAATCAGCCCCAGCATTTT.

The rearrangement joins TRBV6-5 to TRBJ2-2; D unclear. V was trimmed by 9 bases and J by 0 bases, leaving 8 bases between them. Germline V gene data show CDR1 as MNHEY and CDR2 as SVGAGI. CDR3 size: 13 residues. The CDR3 DNA reads TGTGCCAGTGTGAGTGCGAACACCGGGGAGCTGTTTTTT. It specifies CASVSANTGELFF.

The chain recombines TRBV28 with TRBJ1-5; D is undetermined. Germline V gene sequence: CDR1 MDHEN, CDR2 SYDVKM. This CDR3 contains 14 residues. V lost 6 bases, J lost 6 bases, and 15 bases lay in between. The DNA for the CDR3 is TGTGCCAGCAGATTCCCGGGGTTTAGTCAGCCCCAGCATTTT. It yields the protein CASRFPGFSQPQHF. The entire variable domain, with the rest obtained from reference TRBV28 and TRBJ1-5, is as follows: DVKVTQSSRYLVKRTGEKVFLECVQDMDHENMFWYRQDPGLGLRLIYFSYDVKMKEKGDIPEGYSVSREKKERFSLILESASTNQTSMYLCASRFPGFSQPQHFGDGTRLSIL.

The chain uses TRBV3-1 (or the pseudogene TRBV3-2) and TRBJ1-2, with 12 bases identical to TRBD1. The J segment lost 6 bases and the V segment lost 0 bases, leaving 14 bases of the junction unmatched. CDR1 is LGHDT and CDR2 is YNNKEL in the germline V gene (reference sequence). CDR3 length equals 19 residues. The DNA of the CDR3 is TGTGCCAGCAGCCAAGAGGGACAGGGGGCGTCTTGGGGATGGAATGGCTACACCTTC. Protein product: CASSQEGQGASWGWNGYTF.

The chain couples TRBV7-2 to TRBJ1-2; maybe TRBD1 (6 bases). V dropped 1 base and J dropped 6 bases, with 9 bases sitting between them. Germline CDR1 SGHTA, CDR2 FQGNSA. The CDR3 has 13 residues. The CDR3 nucleotides read TGTGCCAGCAGCTTAGGGGCAGGGGATGGCTACACCTTC. This translates into CASSLGAGDGYTF. The complete variable domain, with remaining parts taken from reference TRBV7-2 and TRBJ1-2, reads GAGVSQSPSNKVTEKGKDVELRCDPISGHTALYWYRQSLGQGLEFLIYFQGNSAPDKSGLPSDRFSAERTGGSVSTLTIQRTQQEDSAVYLCASSLGAGDGYTFGSGTRLTVV.

Here the CDR3 reads CASSSSGEQFF. CDR3 DNA sequence: TGTGCCAGCAGTTCGTCCGGTGAGCAGTTCTTC. The rearrangement links TRBV12-3 or TRBV12-4 to TRBJ2-1; no reliable D call. The CDR3 is made up of 11 amino acids. Trimming pared 4 bases from V and 9 bases from J, leaving 7 bases between.

This chain links TRBV27 with TRBJ1-1, with 7 bases fitting TRBD1. This CDR3 region has 15 residues. V shed 4 bases, J shed 5 bases, and the junction held 10 bases outside the gene matches. CDR1 MNHEY and CDR2 SMNVEV come from the germline V gene (reference sequence). This CDR3 reads CASSSRTGEGTEAFF. CDR3 nucleotide sequence: TGTGCCAGCAGTTCGAGAACAGGGGAGGGGACTGAAGCTTTCTTT.

This chain links TRBV10-2 with TRBJ1-6; D unresolved. The CDR3 contains 13 residues. Deletions cut 6 bases from V and 4 bases from J, with 7 bases between. Germline CDR1 reads WSHSY; CDR2 reads SAAADI. In nucleotides, the CDR3 is TGCGCCAGCAGGAAAGGTTATAATTCACCCCTCCACTTT. Protein: CASRKGYNSPLHF.